This TCR beta chain was retrieved from a study of CXCR3-negative and CXCR3-positive naive CD8 T cells. Notes on this clonotype: What it binds is unknown.

Germline V lookup: CDR1 MGHRA, CDR2 YSYEKL. There are 16 residues in the CDR3. TRB cDNA libraries were made by UMI-labeled 5' RACE. From its re-call of the 5' RACE reads, TCRdb lists each CDR3 protein once, without DNA. The sample holds 75,000 or so distinct CDR3 sequences. Study results and caveats: Sequencing showed both naive subsets with comparably high diversity, and memory CD8+ cells much lower.

The sequencing input was naive CXCR3- CD8+ T cells from blood. Subset here: CD45RO-CCR7+CD27+CD95- naive CD8+ T cells lacking CXCR3 (TNR3-). The V gene is TRBV4-1, the J gene TRBJ2-5; as DNA is missing, the TRBD2 call by TCRdb cannot be tested. This TCR was recovered from a human donor in good health. Some clones in this sample may be carry-over from other donors' samples. CDR3 sequence reads: CASSQDAASGQETQYF.